This T cell receptor beta chain was captured by sequencing in a study of blood T cells in healthy people across ages. There are a few counts of this clonotype. Alongside a J-beta primer mix, a sample-barcoded 5' primer served in a second PCR lasting about 7 to 11 cycles. TCRdb itself ran the 5' RACE reads through MiXCR, one entry per CDR3 protein. Of 800,000 or so distinct CDR3 sequences listed, approximately 25% are singletons. Germline V gene lookup returns CDR1 SGHAT and CDR2 FQNNGV. This CDR3 spans 14 amino acids. V lost 1 base, J lost 3 bases, and 9 bases lay in between. Separately, the same data were catalogued under a study of T cells of mothers and their children.

This clonotype originated in a boy aged 5 to 17 in good health. The rearrangement uses TRBV11-2 and TRBJ1-2, with unresolved D. The sequenced sample was blood. The CDR3 DNA is TGTGCCAGCAGCTTAGTTTCCGGGGACTATGGCTACACCTTC. This sequence encodes CASSLVSGDYGYTF.